Below are 21 T cell receptor beta chains sequenced from a single sample in a study of blood T cell repertoires in COVID-19. Sequencing used immunoSEQ multiplex PCR; TCRdb keeps in-frame clones, though not all of them. The sample includes about 210,000 clones, approximately 85% of them seen just once. The sequencing input was peripheral blood. These receptor sequences come from a woman between 65 and 79 years old with COVID-19, enrolled during active disease.

This sequence joins TRBV27 and TRBJ2-3; possible D gene TRBD2, 6 bases. The V end lost 6 bases, the J end lost 5 bases, and 12 bases lay between the germline ends. The CDR3 totals 13 residues. Germline V gene sequence: CDR1 MNHEY, CDR2 SMNVEV (reference sequence). The CDR3: CASRLAGGDTQYF. The CDR3 DNA sequence: TGTGCCAGCAGACTAGCCGGGGGAGATACGCAGTATTTT.

In its sample, this clone was seen a few times. V usage is TRBV7-2 and J usage is TRBJ2-7; 8 bases align to TRBD2. V shed 5 bases, J shed 6 bases, and the junction held 6 bases outside the gene matches. The CDR3 has 13 residues. The germline CDR1 and CDR2 sequences are SGHTA and FQGNSA. The CDR3 bases are TGTGCCAGCAGCCCAGCGGGAGTGCGCGAGCAGTACTTC. Its translation: CASSPAGVREQYF.

The chain couples TRBV18 to TRBJ1-1; D might be TRBD1 (6 bases). V gave up 3 bases and J gave up 5 bases, with 13 bases separating them. Germline V gene sequence: CDR1 KGHSH, CDR2 LQKENI. This CDR3 comprises 14 residues. DNA for the CDR3: TGTGCCAGCTCACCTCTAGGACAGTCAACTGAAGCTTTCTTT. Translated: CASSPLGQSTEAFF.

The V and J genes are TRBV28 and TRBJ1-5; TRBD1 is a possible D gene (5 bases). Germline CDR1 reads MDHEN; CDR2 reads SYDVKM. Trimming pared 4 bases from V and 4 bases from J, leaving 17 bases between. The CDR3 loop spans 16 amino acids. The CDR3 DNA reads as TGTGCCAGCAGTTCAGGTGGGGGGACGACTAATCAGCCCCAGCATTTT. This gives the protein CASSSGGGTTNQPQHF. Full variable domain (missing parts from reference TRBV28 and TRBJ1-5): DVKVTQSSRYLVKRTGEKVFLECVQDMDHENMFWYRQDPGLGLRLIYFSYDVKMKEKGDIPEGYSVSREKKERFSLILESASTNQTSMYLCASSSGGGTTNQPQHFGDGTRLSIL.

Points on this clone: Germline is not matched at one junction end, which may reflect a read error. CDR3 protein: CASRLRGATGELFF. CDR3 coding DNA: TGTGCCAGCAGGTTAAGGGGAGCCACCGGGGAGCTGTTTTTT. V gene TRBV7-3 combines with J gene TRBJ2-2; D may correspond to TRBD1 or TRBD2 (5 bases each). The CDR3 has 14 residues. From germline, CDR1 is SGHTA and CDR2 FQGTGA.

The chain links TRBV19 to TRBJ2-1, with 8 bases lining up with TRBD2. V lost 8 bases to trimming and J lost 9 bases; unmatched junction nucleotides: 12. The germline gives CDR1 LNHDA, CDR2 SQIVND (reference sequence). The CDR3 covers 14 residues. The CDR3 loop is CASSGSGTLGEQFF. CDR3 DNA: TGTGCCAGTTCGGGTAGCGGGACCCTTGGTGAGCAGTTCTTC.

This clone appeared a few times. The V call is TRBV9, the J call TRBJ2-7; 7 bases agree with TRBD2. This CDR3 is 16 amino acids long. Per germline, CDR1 SGDLS and CDR2 YYNGEE. J was trimmed by 9 bases and V by 0 bases; bases with no gene match: 15. In DNA, the CDR3 is TGTGCCAGCAGCGTAGGGCCGGAGGTCGGGCGGGAGCGGCAGTACTTC. Translating gives CASSVGPEVGRERQYF.

A remark on this clone: This sample includes further DNA sequences coding for the same CDR3. V gene TRBV18 combines with J gene TRBJ2-7; the D is unclear. This CDR3 is built from 12 residues. The germline V gene has CDR1 KGHSH and CDR2 LQKENI. Trimming shortened V by 5 bases and J by 0 bases, and 5 bases separated the two germline ends. CDR3 nucleotides: TGTGCCAGCTCATCGAGCTCCTACGAGCAGTACTTC. Residues: CASSSSSYEQYF.

The chain links TRBV7-9 to TRBJ2-1, with D maybe TRBD2 (5 bases). Trimming cost V 6 bases and J 16 bases, with 19 bases left between them. The CDR3 contains 12 residues. Germline CDR1 SEHNR, CDR2 FQNEAQ (reference sequence). This chain's CDR3 is CASSGEDSLFFF. The CDR3 DNA reads as TGTGCCAGCAGTGGAGAGGACTCCCTATTCTTCTTC.

This chain joins TRBV19 and TRBJ2-3; 8 nucleotides align to TRBD2. The CDR3 length is 17 residues. Germline CDR1 reads LNHDA; CDR2 reads SQIVND (reference sequence). V shed 1 base, J shed 0 bases, and the junction held 6 bases outside the gene matches. CDR3 DNA sequence: TGTGCCAGTAGTATAGGTAGACTAGCGCTTAGCACAGATACGCAGTATTTT. Translated: CASSIGRLALSTDTQYF.

This clone was recorded only once. This chain links TRBV18 with TRBJ1-2, with TRBD1 matching 8 bases. V shed 0 bases, J shed 7 bases, and the junction held 7 bases outside the gene matches. CDR3 size: 15 residues. CDR1 is KGHSH and CDR2 is LQKENI in the germline V gene. The CDR3 DNA follows: TGTGCCAGCTCACCACCAGGACAGGGAATAGGTGGCTACACCTTC. Translated, it gives CASSPPGQGIGGYTF.

The genes are TRBV19 and TRBJ1-5, with 9 bases fitting TRBD1. V shed 6 bases and J 0 bases; nucleotides not matched to a gene: 18. Germline values: CDR1 LNHDA, CDR2 SQIVND (reference sequence). The CDR3 runs to 20 residues. CDR3 residues: CASSRRLGQGPAYSNQPQHF. As DNA, the CDR3 is TGTGCCAGTAGCCGGAGATTGGGACAGGGCCCCGCATATAGCAATCAGCCCCAGCATTTT.

The rearrangement joins TRBV6-2 or TRBV6-3 to TRBJ2-7, with D possibly being TRBD2 (5 bases). Trimming took 5 bases from V and 4 from J, leaving 15 bases between them. Germline V gene data show CDR1 as MNHEY and CDR2 as SVGEGT. The CDR3 contains 14 residues. CDR3 region: CASSQLVPPYEQYF. CDR3 in DNA: TGTGCCAGCAGTCAACTAGTTCCCCCTTACGAGCAGTACTTC.

The rearrangement links TRBV10-3 to TRBJ2-2, with D possibly matching TRBD1 (6 bases). This CDR3 is built from 14 residues. Trimming removed 10 bases from V and 2 bases from J, with 14 bases in between. CDR1 and CDR2 from the germline V gene are ENHRY and SYGVKD. CDR3 region: CASRQDFNTGELFF. The CDR3 coding sequence is TGTGCCAGCCGACAGGACTTTAACACCGGGGAGCTGTTTTTT.

The V gene is TRBV9, the J gene TRBJ1-4; unclear D gene. The V end was cut by 2 bases, the J end by 0 bases, with 11 bases between. The CDR3 contains 16 residues. Germline CDR1 is SGDLS and CDR2 is YYNGEE. This CDR3 reads CASSVGRTATNEKLFF. As DNA, the CDR3 is TGTGCCAGCAGCGTCGGGAGGACCGCAACTAATGAAAAACTGTTTTTT.

V gene TRBV7-6 combines with J gene TRBJ1-4, with 12 bases fitting TRBD1. The CDR3 runs 15 residues. The V gene's germline CDR1 is SGHVS and CDR2 FNYEAQ. The trim removed 5 bases at V and 5 bases at J, leaving 3 bases unmatched. The CDR3 is CASSPGTGGNEKLFF. DNA of the CDR3: TGTGCCAGCAGCCCAGGGACAGGGGGCAATGAAAAACTGTTTTTT.

The CDR3 region is CASSSQRSLAGAKQFF. CDR3 sequence (DNA): TGTGCCAGCAGCTCACAGAGGTCACTAGCGGGAGCCAAGCAGTTCTTC. The chain recombines TRBV11-2 with TRBJ2-1; TRBD2 agrees at 11 bases. Germline-derived CDR1 and CDR2 are SGHAT and FQNNGV. V lost 4 bases and J lost 11; bases outside the gene matches: 13. The CDR3 is 16 amino acids.

The rearrangement joins TRBV7-2 to TRBJ2-7, with 9 bases lining up with TRBD2. The CDR3 consists of 17 residues. V dropped 3 bases and J dropped 5; count of bases not matched to a gene: 14. Germline-derived CDR1 and CDR2 are SGHTA and FQGNSA. The CDR3 loop is CASSFGAGGPSVNEQYF. CDR3 nucleotide sequence: TGTGCCAGCAGCTTCGGTGCGGGAGGGCCTTCCGTTAACGAGCAGTACTTC.

This clone showed up just a few times. This chain uses TRBV28 with TRBJ1-5, with 7 bases aligning to TRBD1. The CDR3 has 13 residues. Germline-derived CDR1 and CDR2 are MDHEN and SYDVKM. Trimming cost V 6 bases and J 2 bases; bases outside gene matches: 1. Here the CDR3 DNA reads TGTGCCAGCAGGCAGGGGGGCAATCAGCCCCAGCATTTT. Protein product: CASRQGGNQPQHF.

This clone showed up just a few times. The chain employs TRBV28 and TRBJ1-1, with D hard to call. CDR3 length: 12 amino acids. Deletions cut 3 bases from V and 1 base from J, with 3 bases between. Germline values: CDR1 MDHEN, CDR2 SYDVKM. The CDR3 DNA follows: TGTGCCAGCAGTTTCAAGAACACTGAAGCTTTCTTT. The encoded protein is CASSFKNTEAFF.

The chain joins TRBV4-2 to TRBJ2-1; D possibly corresponds to TRBD2 (5 bases). CDR3 length equals 15 residues. With 4 bases removed from V and 5 bases from J, the gap between germline ends came to 15 bases. Germline CDR1 is LGHNA and CDR2 is YNFKEQ. The CDR3 is CASSPGGRADNEQFF. In DNA, the CDR3 is TGTGCCAGCAGCCCCGGAGGAAGAGCAGACAATGAGCAGTTCTTC.